Each of the 26 T cell receptor beta chains below was sequenced from the same sample in a study of naive and memory T cell subsets. Overall study findings and caveats: Possibly reflecting memory cells re-expressing CD45RA, a few larger clonotypes occurred in naive repertoires, especially CD8.

These TCRs are of unknown antigen specificity. Both TRBC1 and TRBC2 were covered by a beta constant-region primer of two equimolar oligonucleotides. The ligated cDNA underwent four PCR rounds using SP2 and nested alpha and beta constant-region primers. TCRdb fed the UMI-ligation and nested PCR reads into MiXCR, producing one record per CDR3 protein. The table shows over 130,000 distinct CDR3 sequences, with about a fifth occurring only once. Sequencing was carried out using naive CD8+ T cells from blood. These receptor sequences come from a human donor in good health.

This clonotype was seen only once. The chain couples TRBV28 to TRBJ2-1; D is unresolved. The V and J ends lost 6 bases and 4 bases respectively, with 16 bases between them. Germline-derived CDR1 and CDR2 are MDHEN and SYDVKM. The CDR3 loop spans 15 amino acids. The CDR3 loop is CASSTEDLTYNEQFF. CDR3 coding DNA: TGTGCCAGCAGCACCGAGGACCTTACGTACAATGAGCAGTTCTTC.

This clonotype was detected a few times. The chain combines TRBV7-6 with TRBJ2-7; TRBD1 might be the D (5 bases). Trimming left V 5 bases short and J 6 bases short, with 14 bases between. CDR1 is SGHVS and CDR2 is FNYEAQ in the germline V gene. CDR3 length: 13 residues. Here the CDR3 DNA reads TGTGCCAGCAGCCCATCTAGGGGTACCGAGCAGTACTTC. It specifies CASSPSRGTEQYF.

The chain employs TRBV3-1 and TRBJ1-5; D remains ambiguous. The V gene lost 0 bases and the J gene lost 2 bases, with 8 bases spanning the gap. Germline V CDR1 and CDR2: LGHDT, YNNKEL (reference sequence). This CDR3 spans 15 amino acids. Here the CDR3 DNA reads TGTGCCAGCAGCCAAGATCACCGCGGCAATCAGCCCCAGCATTTT. As protein: CASSQDHRGNQPQHF.

Only a few counts were recorded for this clonotype. The chain combines TRBV12-3 or TRBV12-4 with TRBJ2-7, with D unclear. The V end lost 6 bases, the J end lost 3 bases, and 12 bases lay between the germline ends. The CDR3 totals 13 residues. The CDR3 protein is CASSLGFYYEQYF. CDR3 nucleotide sequence: TGTGCCAGCAGCTTGGGATTCTACTACGAGCAGTACTTC.

This clonotype was picked up a small number of times. This rearrangement joins TRBV29-1 to TRBJ2-1; 8 positions agree with TRBD1. CDR1 is SQVTM and CDR2 is ANQGSEA in the germline V gene. This CDR3 contains 17 residues. With 6 bases clipped from V and 1 base from J, the junction kept 14 bases outside the gene matches. Written as DNA, the CDR3 is TGCAGCGTAGTTTCTATTGGACAGGGCTCTTCCTACAATGAGCAGTTCTTC. It is translated as CSVVSIGQGSSYNEQFF.

The V and J genes are TRBV20-1 and TRBJ2-5; D is unresolved. Germline V CDR1 and CDR2: DFQATT, SNEGSKA (reference sequence). Trimming left V 6 bases short and J 2 bases short, with 22 bases between. The CDR3 has 16 residues. The CDR3 loop reads CSAITYEAATQETQYF. The CDR3 DNA sequence: TGCAGTGCAATAACTTATGAGGCGGCCACGCAAGAGACCCAGTACTTC.

This clonotype has only a few counts. V is TRBV2 and J is TRBJ1-6, with unresolved D. CDR3 size: 13 residues. Between the trimmed V and J ends, which lost 7 bases and 9 bases, there was a span of 13 bases. In germline, CDR1 is SNHLY, CDR2 FYNNEI. The CDR3 DNA is TGTGCCAGCATAGGACCTTTAGGTTCACCCCTCCACTTT. As protein: CASIGPLGSPLHF.

This clonotype has a handful of counts. CDR3 amino acids: CASSRTRSLYEQYF. In nucleotides, the CDR3 is TGTGCCAGCAGTCGGACTAGGTCTTTGTACGAGCAGTACTTC. The V call is TRBV12-3 or TRBV12-4, the J call TRBJ2-7; TRBD2 agrees at 7 bases. This CDR3 region has 14 residues. The ends lost 5 bases at V and 4 bases at J; junction bases unmatched: 8.

This clonotype has more than one count but fewer than ten. The chain carries TRBV6-5 and TRBJ2-7, with D possibly matching TRBD1 (6 bases). In germline, CDR1 is MNHEY, CDR2 SVGAGI. With 5 bases removed from V and 2 bases from J, the gap between germline ends came to 16 bases. The CDR3 contains 15 residues. For the CDR3, the DNA is TGTGCCAGCAGTACCGCTGGGGGCAGAACCTACGAGCAGTACTTC. Translated: CASSTAGGRTYEQYF.

The table lists this clonotype with a few counts. The chain couples TRBV29-1 to TRBJ2-7, with 10 bases lining up with TRBD2. This CDR3 comprises 14 residues. In germline, CDR1 is SQVTM, CDR2 ANQGSEA. The trim removed 3 bases at V and 0 bases at J, leaving 2 bases unmatched. CDR3 sequence (DNA): TGCAGCGTTGATGCTAGCGGGAGCTCCTACGAGCAGTACTTC. Residues: CSVDASGSSYEQYF.

V usage is TRBV28 and J usage is TRBJ2-7; TRBD2 is a possible D gene (6 bases). This CDR3 has 15 residues. Trimming took off 3 bases at V and 0 bases at J, with 12 bases between the two ends. Germline-derived CDR1 and CDR2 are MDHEN and SYDVKM. This CDR3 reads CASSFRGSGSYEQYF. In DNA, the CDR3 is TGTGCCAGCAGTTTTAGGGGTAGCGGCTCCTACGAGCAGTACTTC.

The V gene is TRBV7-3, the J gene TRBJ1-1, with D uncertain. This CDR3 is 13 amino acids long. Trimming took off 5 bases at V and 4 bases at J, with 11 bases between the two ends. Germline CDR1 reads SGHTA; CDR2 reads FQGTGA. CDR3 sequence: CASSRDGGTEAFF. The CDR3 DNA follows: TGTGCCAGCAGCAGGGATGGCGGCACTGAAGCTTTCTTT.

This clonotype appeared a few times. The chain carries TRBV6-2 or TRBV6-3 and TRBJ2-1; the D gene could be TRBD1 or TRBD2 (6 bases each). V lost 7 bases, J lost 10 bases, and 14 bases lay in between. The CDR3 is 12 amino acids. From germline, CDR1 is MNHEY and CDR2 SVGEGT. CDR3: CASNTGAREQFF. CDR3 DNA: TGTGCCAGCAACACGGGGGCTAGGGAGCAGTTCTTC.

V is TRBV6-5 and J is TRBJ2-1; D possibly corresponds to TRBD2 (6 bases). CDR3 length: 15 amino acids. The germline V gene encodes CDR1 MNHEY and CDR2 SVGAGI. The V end lost 2 bases, the J end lost 7 bases, and 15 bases lay between the germline ends. CDR3 DNA sequence: TGTGCCAGCAGTTACAGTAGCGGTCCACCTAATGAGCAGTTCTTC. Translation: CASSYSSGPPNEQFF.

The CDR3 loop is CASTLGSGRSNEQFF. CDR3 DNA sequence: TGTGCCAGTACCCTGGGGAGCGGGAGATCAAATGAGCAGTTCTTC. The chain couples TRBV19 to TRBJ2-1, with 8 positions matching TRBD2. The CDR3 consists of 15 residues. V lost 7 bases and J lost 7; bases outside the gene matches: 12. Germline V lookup: CDR1 LNHDA, CDR2 SQIVND (reference sequence).

This clonotype was observed a handful of times. This chain connects TRBV28 to TRBJ2-7, with TRBD2 matching 8 bases. Trimming took 7 bases from V and 7 from J; bases not matched to a gene: 12. The germline CDR1 and CDR2 sequences are MDHEN and SYDVKM. The CDR3 has 14 residues. The CDR3 DNA sequence: TGTGCCAGCATCCCCCGGGGGGGGGCAGCGGAGCAGTACTTC. Its protein product is CASIPRGGAAEQYF.

This clonotype has only a few counts. The chain recombines TRBV5-5 with TRBJ2-7; the D is unclear. The V end lost 2 bases, the J end lost 3 bases, and 15 bases lay between the germline ends. The CDR3 extends over 15 amino acids. Germline V gene data show CDR1 as SGHKS and CDR2 as YYEKEE (reference sequence). The CDR3: CASSFRPPADYEQYF. CDR3 bases: TGTGCCAGCAGCTTTAGGCCACCCGCGGACTACGAGCAGTACTTC.

This clonotype was seen a handful of times. This chain uses TRBV4-1 with TRBJ2-1; tentatively, D is TRBD2 (6 bases). The V and J ends lost 0 bases and 3 bases respectively, with 9 bases between them. CDR1 and CDR2 (germline): MGHRA, YSYEKL. The CDR3 covers 15 residues. In DNA, the CDR3 is TGCGCCAGCAGCCAAGAGGGGGACTTCTACAATGAGCAGTTCTTC. Translated: CASSQEGDFYNEQFF.

A word on this clonotype: Mismatch with germline at one junction end may stem from a read error. This rearrangement joins TRBV4-1 to TRBJ1-1, with D maybe TRBD1 (5 bases). This CDR3 comprises 13 residues. CDR1 is MGHRA and CDR2 is YSYEKL in the germline V gene. The CDR3 spells CANSQGRGTEAFF. For the CDR3, the DNA is TGCGCCAACAGCCAGGGAAGAGGCACTGAAGCTTTCTTT.

This clonotype has more than one count but fewer than ten. V usage is TRBV19 and J usage is TRBJ2-1; D gene uncertain. CDR1 is LNHDA and CDR2 is SQIVND in the germline V gene (reference sequence). This CDR3 has 14 residues. Deletions cut 2 bases from V and 2 bases from J, with 7 bases between. The CDR3 sequence is CASSITGAYNEQFF. The CDR3 region has the DNA TGTGCCAGTAGTATAACTGGGGCCTACAATGAGCAGTTCTTC.

V usage is TRBV10-3 and J usage is TRBJ2-1, with 13 bases fitting TRBD2. The CDR3 runs to 16 residues. J gave up 7 bases and V 5 bases, and 8 bases lay outside the gene matches. Germline assignment: CDR1 ENHRY and CDR2 SYGVKD. For the CDR3, the DNA is TGTGCCATCAGTTTGGAGGGACTAGCGGGAACGAATGAGCAGTTCTTC. Residues: CAISLEGLAGTNEQFF.

V usage is TRBV28 and J usage is TRBJ2-7; D may be TRBD2 (6 bases). Trimming removed 2 bases at V and 5 bases at J, with 13 bases between. The length of the CDR3 is 14 residues. CDR1 is MDHEN, CDR2 SYDVKM, per germline. CDR3 in DNA: TGTGCCAGCAGTTTACAAGGTAGCGGCGACGAGCAGTACTTC. This encodes CASSLQGSGDEQYF.

This clonotype appeared a few times. The V gene is TRBV28, the J gene TRBJ2-7, with D unresolved. The CDR3 is made up of 13 amino acids. Germline CDR1 MDHEN, CDR2 SYDVKM. Trimming pared 2 bases from V and 3 bases from J, leaving 8 bases between. The CDR3 protein is CASSLLGNYEQYF. In nucleotides, the CDR3 is TGTGCCAGCAGTTTACTGGGGAACTACGAGCAGTACTTC.

This clonotype was observed a handful of times. This chain connects TRBV19 to TRBJ2-1, with TRBD1 matching over 10 bases. V lost 5 bases, J lost 3 bases, and 10 bases stayed unmatched. Per the germline V gene, CDR1 is LNHDA and CDR2 is SQIVND (reference sequence). This CDR3 has 17 amino acids. CDR3 coding DNA: TGTGCCAGTAGTCCCGGAGACAGGGGGCAGGACTACAATGAGCAGTTCTTC. Translated: CASSPGDRGQDYNEQFF.

This CDR3 is CASSLRGAAYEQYF. In DNA, the CDR3 is TGCGCCAGCAGCTTGCGGGGGGCGGCCTACGAGCAGTACTTC. The chain couples TRBV5-1 to TRBJ2-7; D perhaps matches TRBD2 (7 bases). Germline V gene data show CDR1 as SGHRS and CDR2 as YFSETQ. V was trimmed by 1 base and J by 2 bases, leaving 10 bases between them. The CDR3 totals 14 residues.

This chain links TRBV27 with TRBJ1-6; D might be TRBD1 (6 bases). CDR1 is MNHEY and CDR2 is SMNVEV in the germline V gene (reference sequence). Trimming shortened V by 1 base and J by 7 bases, and 11 bases separated the two germline ends. This CDR3 has 15 residues. The CDR3 loop reads CASSLWAGENSPLHF. The CDR3 DNA reads as TGTGCCAGCAGTTTATGGGCAGGGGAAAATTCACCCCTCCACTTT.